This TCR beta chain was captured in a study of T-cell memory formation after mild COVID-19. In the case of this clonotype: No antigen is known for it.

Study-level points and caveats: Pre-infection memory harbored some responding clones, suggesting cross-reactive memory joined.

This CDR3 is 17 amino acids long. Germline V gene data show CDR1 as MNHEY and CDR2 as SVGAGI. V lost 0 bases to trimming and J lost 2 bases; unmatched junction nucleotides: 4. 5'RACE with constant-segment primers built TCRalpha and TCRbeta cDNA libraries with UMIs. Using its own MiXCR run on the 5' RACE reads, TCRdb lists one record per CDR3 protein. The table shows 550,000 to 700,000 distinct CDR3 sequences, with roughly 18% occurring only once. The genes are TRBV6-5 and TRBJ2-5; 12 bases align to TRBD2. Sequenced: PBMCs or a T cell subset sorted from them (not recorded which). The TCR sequence derives from an adult woman who had mild COVID-19 (a few samples of this study predate the infection). Cell type and time point are not known. CDR3 amino acids: CASSYSRTSGDQETQYF. Here the CDR3 DNA reads TGTGCCAGCAGTTACTCGAGGACTAGCGGGGATCAAGAGACCCAGTACTTC.